This T cell receptor (beta chain) is drawn from a study of blood T cell repertoires in COVID-19. Study-level background: Spain, Italy and the United States supplied samples that represented acute and convalescent COVID-19. PBMCs, B-cell-depleted T cells, or T cells provided the cDNA or gDNA that made up the material.

The CDR3 consists of 13 residues. From germline, CDR1 is KGHSH and CDR2 LQKENI. V lost 3 bases and J lost 7, with 9 bases in between. In the authors' methods: The authors estimated nucleated cell counts from reference gene primer amplification. Method: immunoSEQ multiplex PCR; TCRdb's copy keeps in-frame clones and lacks some. For V, J and clone size, that table is used; D and trimming come from the DNA. This sample has around 220,000 clones, with about 80% found just once. Sequenced sample: peripheral blood. The chain uses TRBV18 and TRBJ1-4, with D uncertain. This clonotype was sampled from a woman older than 75 with active or convalescent COVID-19. The CDR3 region is CASSPVRSEKLFF. Here the CDR3 DNA reads TGTGCCAGCTCACCGGTTAGGAGTGAAAAACTGTTTTTT.